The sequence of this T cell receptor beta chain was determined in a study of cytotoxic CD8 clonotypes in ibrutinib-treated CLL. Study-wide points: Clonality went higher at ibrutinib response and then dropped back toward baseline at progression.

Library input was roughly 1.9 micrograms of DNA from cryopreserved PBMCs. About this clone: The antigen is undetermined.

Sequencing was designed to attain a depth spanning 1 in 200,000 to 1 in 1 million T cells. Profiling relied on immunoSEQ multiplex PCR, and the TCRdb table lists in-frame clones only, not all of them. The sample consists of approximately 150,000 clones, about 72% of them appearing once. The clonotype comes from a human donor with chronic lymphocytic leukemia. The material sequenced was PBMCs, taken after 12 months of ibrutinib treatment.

The chain's CDR3 is CASSYSFAAGGDYTF. CDR3 nucleotides: TGTGCCAGCAGTTACTCGTTTGCGGCAGGGGGCGACTACACCTTC. V is TRBV6-6 and J is TRBJ1-2, with 8 bases aligning to TRBD1. J gave up 10 bases and V 0 bases, and 10 bases lay outside the gene matches. The CDR3 runs 15 residues. The V gene's germline CDR1 is MNHNY and CDR2 SVGAGI (reference sequence).